Below, one T cell receptor beta chain is given with its context. The germline gives CDR1 GTSNPN, CDR2 SVGIG (reference sequence). Trimming took off 0 bases at V and 7 bases at J, with 15 bases between the two ends. This CDR3 comprises 15 residues. The sample originates from a study of blood T cell repertoires in COVID-19. On the study more broadly: The United States, Italy and Spain were the sources of the acute and convalescent COVID-19 samples.

Original analysis: By means of reference gene primer amplification, nucleated cell counts were estimated. Method: immunoSEQ multiplex PCR; TCRdb's copy keeps in-frame clones and lacks some. The V and J calls and the clone size are those of that table, but D and trimming were determined from the DNA. The sample has roughly 50,000 clones, over 70% seen once. The sample taken for sequencing was peripheral blood. The clonotype comes from a man between 65 and 79 years old with acute or convalescent COVID-19. The V gene is TRBV30, the J gene TRBJ1-4, with D hard to call. CDR3 bases: TGTGCCTGGAGTGTACGTCCGGGAGGTGGTGAAAAACTGTTTTTT. Protein product: CAWSVRPGGGEKLFF.